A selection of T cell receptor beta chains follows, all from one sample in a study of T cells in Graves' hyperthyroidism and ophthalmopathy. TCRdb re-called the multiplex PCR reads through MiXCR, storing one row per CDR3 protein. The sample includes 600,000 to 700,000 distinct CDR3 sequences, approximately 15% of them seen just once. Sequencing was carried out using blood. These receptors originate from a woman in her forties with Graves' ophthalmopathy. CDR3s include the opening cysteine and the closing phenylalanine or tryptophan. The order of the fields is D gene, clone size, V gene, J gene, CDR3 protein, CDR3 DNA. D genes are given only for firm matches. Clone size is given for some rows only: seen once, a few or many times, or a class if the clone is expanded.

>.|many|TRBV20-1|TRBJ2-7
CSASHRDSYEQYF
TGCAGTGCTAGCCACAGGGACTCCTACGAGCAGTACTTC
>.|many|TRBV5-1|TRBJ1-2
CASSSTRDGLQGFGYTF
TGCGCCAGCAGCTCGACGCGGGACGGCCTCCAGGGGTTTGGTTACACCTTC
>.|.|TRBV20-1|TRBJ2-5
CSARDSLATNQETQYF
TGCAGTGCTAGAGATAGCCTAGCGACTAACCAAGAGACCCAGTACTTC
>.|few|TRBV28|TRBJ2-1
CASSFLSRGSSHEQFF
TGTGCCAGCAGTTTCCTTTCACGGGGGAGTTCGCATGAGCAGTTCTTC
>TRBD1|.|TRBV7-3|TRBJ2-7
CASSPTGGSGDDEQYF
TGTGCCAGCAGCCCTACAGGGGGCTCAGGGGACGACGAGCAGTACTTC
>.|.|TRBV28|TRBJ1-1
CASSTSGGSEAFF
TGTGCCAGCAGTACCTCTGGCGGCTCTGAAGCTTTCTTT
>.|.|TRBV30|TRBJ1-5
CAWSSQGKGNQPQHF
TGTGCCTGGAGTTCCCAGGGAAAGGGCAATCAGCCCCAGCATTTT
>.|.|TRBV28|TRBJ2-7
CASSLNTPSGGRFYEQYF
TGTGCCAGCAGTTTAAATACCCCTTCGGGGGGCAGGTTCTACGAGCAGTACTTC
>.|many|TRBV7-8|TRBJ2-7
CASSLVVGLTYEQYF
TGTGCCAGCAGCTTAGTAGTAGGGCTAACCTACGAGCAGTACTTC
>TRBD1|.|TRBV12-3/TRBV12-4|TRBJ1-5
CASSLWTGLNQPQHF
TGTGCCAGCAGTTTATGGACAGGGTTGAATCAGCCCCAGCATTTT
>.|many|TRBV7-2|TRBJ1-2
CASLGVANYGYTF
TGTGCCAGTTTGGGAGTGGCTAACTATGGCTACACCTTC
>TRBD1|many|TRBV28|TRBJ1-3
CASSLEGAPGNTIYF
TGTGCCAGCAGTTTAGAGGGGGCGCCTGGAAACACCATATATTTT
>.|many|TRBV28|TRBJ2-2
CASSLGSSPGELFF
TGTGCCAGCAGTCTGGGATCCTCCCCCGGGGAGCTGTTTTTT
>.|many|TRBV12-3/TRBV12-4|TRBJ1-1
CASSSVLMNTEAFF
TGTGCCAGCAGCTCGGTACTCATGAACACTGAAGCTTTCTTT
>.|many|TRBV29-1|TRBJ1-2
CSVSGGRDVGYTF
TGCAGCGTATCCGGGGGCCGAGACGTGGGCTACACCTTC
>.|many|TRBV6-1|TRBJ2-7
CASSEGRPGLYEQYF
TGTGCCAGCAGTGAAGGGCGGCCGGGACTCTACGAGCAGTACTTC
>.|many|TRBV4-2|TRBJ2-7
CASSQDRGASYEQYF
TGTGCCAGCAGCCAAGATAGGGGAGCCTCCTACGAGCAGTACTTC
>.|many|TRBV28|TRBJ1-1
CASSVPGPGGYTEAFF
TGTGCCAGCAGTGTTCCGGGACCTGGGGGATACACTGAAGCTTTCTTT
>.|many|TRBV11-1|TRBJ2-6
CASRPSWGSGANVLTF
TGTGCCAGCAGACCTTCTTGGGGCTCCGGGGCCAACGTCCTGACTTTC
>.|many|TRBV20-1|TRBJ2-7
CSARGGLERFAYEQYF
TGCAGTGCTAGGGGAGGTCTTGAGCGGTTCGCCTACGAGCAGTACTTC
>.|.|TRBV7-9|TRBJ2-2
CASTGPGTGELFF
TGTGCCAGCACAGGACCGGGCACCGGGGAGCTGTTTTTT
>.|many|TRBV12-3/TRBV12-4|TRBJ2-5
CASSFSGPIETQYF
TGTGCCAGCAGTTTTTCTGGACCGATAGAGACCCAGTACTTC
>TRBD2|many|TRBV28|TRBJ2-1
CASSLSGTRGEQFF
TGTGCCAGCAGTTTATCGGGGACTAGGGGTGAGCAGTTCTTC
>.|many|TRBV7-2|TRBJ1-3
CASSFNDLSGNTIYF
TGTGCCAGCAGCTTCAACGACCTCTCCGGAAACACCATATATTTT
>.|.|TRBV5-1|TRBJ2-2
CASSFSGIPNTGELFF
TGCGCCAGCAGCTTCTCAGGGATCCCGAACACCGGGGAGCTGTTTTTT
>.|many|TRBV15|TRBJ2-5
CATSRVPGSRETQYF
TGTGCCACCAGCAGAGTCCCGGGGTCACGGGAGACCCAGTACTTC
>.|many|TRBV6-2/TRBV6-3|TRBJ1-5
CASSYSGGTQPQHF
TGTGCCAGCAGTTACAGCGGGGGAACTCAGCCCCAGCATTTT
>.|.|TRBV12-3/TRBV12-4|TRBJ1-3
CASSLRSPSSGNTIYF
TGTGCCAGCAGTTTAAGGTCTCCTTCCTCTGGAAACACCATATATTTT
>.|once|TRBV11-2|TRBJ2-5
CASRPPTAGKDQETQYF
TGTGCCAGCAGGCCCCCGACCGCAGGGAAGGATCAAGAAACCCAGTACTTC
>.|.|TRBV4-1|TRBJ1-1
CASSPGELSTEAFF
TGCGCCAGCAGCCCTGGGGAGTTGAGTACTGAAGCTTTCTTT
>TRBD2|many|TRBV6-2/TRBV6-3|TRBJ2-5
CASRIPGLVEGKTQYF
TGTGCCAGCAGAATACCCGGACTAGTGGAGGGGAAGACCCAGTACTTC
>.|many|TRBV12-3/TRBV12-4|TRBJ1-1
CASSPDRPEAFF
TGTGCCAGCAGTCCCGACAGGCCAGAAGCTTTCTTT
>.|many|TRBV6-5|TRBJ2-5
CASTYGRGEETQYF
TGTGCCAGCACCTATGGGCGGGGAGAAGAGACCCAGTACTTC
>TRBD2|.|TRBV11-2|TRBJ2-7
CASSPRTSGQTNSYEQYF
TGTGCCAGCAGCCCCCGGACTAGCGGGCAAACGAACTCCTACGAGCAGTACTTC